The T cell receptor (beta chain) under discussion was sequenced for a study of shared clonotypes between healthy human individuals. Trimming stripped 9 bases from V and 1 base from J, with 18 bases between. CDR1 LNHDA and CDR2 SQIVND come from the germline V gene (reference sequence). This CDR3 spans 15 amino acids. Sequencing was performed with immunoSEQ multiplex PCR; in TCRdb, only in-frame clones are kept and a portion is missing. The data show approximately 700,000 clones, more than 70% seen once. Findings and limits, study-wide: When compared with the clonotypes that were shared by all four sorted-subset donors, the non-shared clonotypes turned out to have lower generation probabilities.

This clone was found a few times. The antigen is undetermined. J is TRBJ1-2 and V is TRBV19; TRBD1 is a possible D gene (5 bases). This sequence originates from a woman in her twenties or thirties in good health. The sample consisted of memory CD4+ T cells sorted from blood. Subset of the sample: CD45RA-negative fraction. In DNA, the CDR3 is TGTGCCAGCTTAACAGACAGTTTTTTTAACTATGGCTACACCTTC. Amino acid sequence: CASLTDSFFNYGYTF.